A single sample is the source of the 27 T cell receptor beta chains below, sequenced in a study of T cells expressing NK-cell markers. TCRdb re-called the 5' RACE reads and catalogs CDR3 proteins one per entry, DNA excluded. The sample totals about 460,000 distinct CDR3 sequences; its top ten clones hold more than 1.4%. Sequenced input: blood T cells: a sorted CD56 or NKG2C T cell subset, CD4+ or CD8+ T cells, or bulk PBMC T cells (not recorded which). These receptors were collected from a woman in her forties or fifties in good health.

The chain recombines TRBV20-1 with TRBJ1-1; TCRdb's assignment of TRBD1 cannot be checked, as there is no DNA. This CDR3 region has 12 residues. Germline V gene lookup returns CDR1 DFQATT and CDR2 SNEGSKA (reference sequence). The CDR3 loop reads CSASDNRAEAFF.

The V and J genes are TRBV27 and TRBJ1-1; the TCRdb call, TRBD1, lacks DNA for checking. The CDR3 covers 15 residues. The V gene's germline CDR1 is MNHEY and CDR2 SMNVEV (reference sequence). The chain's CDR3 is CASSNQGAWNTEAFF.

V and J are TRBV14 and TRBJ1-1. CDR1 is SGHDN, CDR2 FVKESK, per germline. The length of the CDR3 is 12 residues. CDR3 loop: CASSQGIWRAFF.

The chain combines TRBV12-3 or TRBV12-4 with TRBJ1-6; with no DNA, the TCRdb D assignment of TRBD1 cannot be verified. This CDR3 is 13 amino acids long. CDR3: CASSFGRGAPLHF.

The chain couples TRBV7-2 to TRBJ2-7. CDR1 is SGHTA, CDR2 FQGNSA, per germline. The CDR3 totals 16 residues. CDR3 sequence reads: CASSWANRTAYYEQYF.

The chain recombines TRBV3-1 with TRBJ1-4; lacking DNA, the TRBD1 call made by TCRdb goes unchecked. CDR1 and CDR2 (germline): LGHDT, YNNKEL (reference sequence). The CDR3 length is 17 residues. CDR3: CASSLSGASATNEKLFF.

The chain joins TRBV7-9 to TRBJ2-1; the TCRdb D gene call, TRBD2, has no DNA to confirm it. Per germline, CDR1 SEHNR and CDR2 FQNEAQ (reference sequence). The CDR3 covers 18 residues. The CDR3 sequence is CASSLAAGLAEYYNEQFF. The whole variable domain, filled in from reference TRBV7-9 and TRBJ2-1, reads DTGVSQNPRHKITKRGQNVTFRCDPISEHNRLYWYRQTLGQGPEFLTYFQNEAQLEKSRLLSDRFSAERPKGSFSTLEIQRTEQGDSAMYLCASSLAAGLAEYYNEQFFGPGTRLTVL.

This chain's CDR3 is CASSIQGIQETQYF. V usage is TRBV5-1 and J usage is TRBJ2-5; TCRdb's assignment of TRBD1 cannot be checked, as there is no DNA. In germline, CDR1 is SGHRS, CDR2 YFSETQ. The CDR3 sequence is 14 residues long.

The chain carries TRBV6-5 and TRBJ2-4; checking the TCRdb D call of TRBD1 is not possible without DNA. In germline, CDR1 is MNHEY, CDR2 SVGAGI. CDR3 length: 17 residues. This chain's CDR3 is CASSRSRGTVVKNIQYF.

The J gene is TRBJ2-7, the V gene TRBV7-2; as DNA is missing, the TRBD2 call by TCRdb cannot be tested. This CDR3 is built from 16 residues. Germline values: CDR1 SGHTA, CDR2 FQGNSA. The CDR3: CASSPVQTSGTYEQYF. Complete variable domain (other parts from reference TRBV7-2 and TRBJ2-7): GAGVSQSPSNKVTEKGKDVELRCDPISGHTALYWYRQSLGQGLEFLIYFQGNSAPDKSGLPSDRFSAERTGGSVSTLTIQRTQQEDSAVYLCASSPVQTSGTYEQYFGPGTRLTVT.

The CDR3 region is CSARRVGPTRGNEQFF. The chain combines TRBV20-1 with TRBJ2-1; TCRdb reports TRBD2, a call that lacks DNA to check it against. The CDR3 is 16 residues long. CDR1 and CDR2 from the germline V gene are DFQATT and SNEGSKA (reference sequence).

Here the CDR3 reads CASSLQIAGGPSNEQFF. The chain is built from TRBV5-1 and TRBJ2-1; TCRdb's D gene call, TRBD2, goes unchecked for lack of DNA. The CDR3 extends over 17 amino acids. Germline V gene lookup returns CDR1 SGHRS and CDR2 YFSETQ. Full variable domain (rest looked up from reference TRBV5-1 and TRBJ2-1): KAGVTQTPRYLIKTRGQQVTLSCSPISGHRSVSWYQQTPGQGLQFLFEYFSETQRNKGNFPGRFSGRQFSNSRSEMNVSTLELGDSALYLCASSLQIAGGPSNEQFFGPGTRLTVL.

This chain connects TRBV20-1 to TRBJ2-1; TCRdb outputs TRBD2, but without DNA this stays unchecked. Germline V gives CDR1 DFQATT, CDR2 SNEGSKA (reference sequence). This CDR3 has 19 amino acids. The CDR3 here is CSARIRTTDTGGRYNEQFF.

V usage is TRBV20-1 and J usage is TRBJ1-3. Germline V gives CDR1 DFQATT, CDR2 SNEGSKA (reference sequence). CDR3 length equals 13 residues. The CDR3 reads CSARVTVGNTIYF.

The chain uses TRBV7-8 and TRBJ2-3. Germline CDR1 and CDR2: SGHVS and FQNEAQ. The CDR3 length is 12 residues. The CDR3: CASSARTDTQYF.

The chain employs TRBV7-9 and TRBJ1-4; TCRdb proposes TRBD1, but this gene call is untestable without DNA. CDR1 and CDR2 from the germline V gene are SEHNR and FQNEAQ (reference sequence). The length of the CDR3 is 15 residues. This CDR3 reads CASSRHVPPNEKLFF.

This sequence joins TRBV12-3 or TRBV12-4 and TRBJ1-1. The CDR3 is made up of 17 amino acids. CDR3: CASSLWALTPLNTEAFF.

This chain uses TRBV2 with TRBJ2-1; the TRBD1 assignment by TCRdb is unverifiable without DNA. Germline assignment: CDR1 SNHLY and CDR2 FYNNEI. This CDR3 has 15 amino acids. The CDR3 protein is CASGARAGVYNEQFF.

The chain recombines TRBV5-1 with TRBJ2-2. CDR1 SGHRS and CDR2 YFSETQ come from the germline V gene. The CDR3 has 13 amino acids. CDR3 amino acids: CASSPENTGELFF.

The genes are TRBV4-1 and TRBJ2-5; TCRdb gives TRBD2 as the D gene, but with no DNA this cannot be confirmed. CDR1 and CDR2 (germline): MGHRA, YSYEKL. This CDR3 region has 15 residues. CDR3 sequence reads: CASSQDVSWEGTQYF.

The chain uses TRBV10-3 and TRBJ2-2. The CDR3 contains 13 residues. Looked up from germline, CDR1 is ENHRY and CDR2 is SYGVKD. The CDR3 reads CASATLSTGELFF.

The chain is built from TRBV5-6 and TRBJ2-1; TCRdb proposes TRBD2, but this gene call is untestable without DNA. CDR1 and CDR2 (germline): SGHDT, YYEEEE. The CDR3 has 15 amino acids. This CDR3 is CASSLGLAGGEQQFF.

The gene calls are TRBV29-1 and TRBJ2-2; TCRdb's D gene call, TRBD2, goes unchecked for lack of DNA. The CDR3 has 14 residues. Germline V gene data show CDR1 as SQVTM and CDR2 as ANQGSEA. The CDR3 sequence: CSVLRGEVTGELFF.

This rearrangement joins TRBV27 to TRBJ1-2; TCRdb's D call of TRBD1 is untestable without DNA. Germline V lookup: CDR1 MNHEY, CDR2 SMNVEV (reference sequence). The CDR3 extends over 14 amino acids. The CDR3 region is CASSPDRERGGYTF.

The chain links TRBV6-5 to TRBJ2-2; as DNA is missing, the TRBD1 call by TCRdb cannot be tested. In germline, CDR1 is MNHEY, CDR2 SVGAGI. The CDR3 is 15 residues long. CDR3 region: CASSLRTGRAGELFF.

The CDR3 sequence: CASRRTGVGTNEKLFF. The chain recombines TRBV12-3 or TRBV12-4 with TRBJ1-4; TCRdb proposes TRBD1, but this gene call is untestable without DNA. The CDR3 runs to 16 residues.

The chain joins TRBV5-6 to TRBJ2-7. The CDR3 sequence is 12 residues long. The V gene's germline CDR1 is SGHDT and CDR2 YYEEEE. CDR3 region: CASSSWSYEQYF.